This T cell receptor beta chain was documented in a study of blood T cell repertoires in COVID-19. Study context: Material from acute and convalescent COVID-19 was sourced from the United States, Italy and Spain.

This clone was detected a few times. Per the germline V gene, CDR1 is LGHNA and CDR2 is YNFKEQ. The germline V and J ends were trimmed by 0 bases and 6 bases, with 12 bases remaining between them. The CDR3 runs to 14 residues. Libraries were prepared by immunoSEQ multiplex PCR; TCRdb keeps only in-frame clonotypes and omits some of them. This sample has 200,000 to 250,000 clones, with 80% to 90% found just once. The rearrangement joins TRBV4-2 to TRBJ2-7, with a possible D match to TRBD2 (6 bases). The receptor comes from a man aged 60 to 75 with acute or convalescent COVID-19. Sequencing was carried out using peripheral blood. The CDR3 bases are TGTGCCAGCAGCCAAGAAGCGGGCCGTGTCGAGCAGTACTTC. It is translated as CASSQEAGRVEQYF.